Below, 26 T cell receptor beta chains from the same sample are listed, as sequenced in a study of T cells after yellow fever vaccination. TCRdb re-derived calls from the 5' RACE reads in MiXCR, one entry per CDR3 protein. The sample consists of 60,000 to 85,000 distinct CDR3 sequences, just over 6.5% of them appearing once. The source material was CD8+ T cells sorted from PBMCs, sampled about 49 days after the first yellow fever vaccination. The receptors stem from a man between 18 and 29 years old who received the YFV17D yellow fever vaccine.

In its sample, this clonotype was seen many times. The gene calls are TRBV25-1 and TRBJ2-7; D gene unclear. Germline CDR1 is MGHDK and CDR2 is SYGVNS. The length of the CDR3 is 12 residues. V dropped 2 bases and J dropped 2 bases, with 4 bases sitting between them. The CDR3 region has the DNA TGTGCCAGCAGTGAACATACCTACGAGCAGTACTTC. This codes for CASSEHTYEQYF.

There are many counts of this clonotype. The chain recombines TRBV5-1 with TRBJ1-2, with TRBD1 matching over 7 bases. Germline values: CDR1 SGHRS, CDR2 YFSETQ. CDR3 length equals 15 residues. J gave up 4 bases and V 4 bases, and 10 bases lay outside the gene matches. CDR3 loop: CASSTSTGTAYGYTF. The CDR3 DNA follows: TGCGCCAGCAGCACTTCGACCGGGACAGCCTATGGCTACACCTTC.

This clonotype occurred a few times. The CDR3 DNA sequence: TGTGCCAGCAGCCCCGGGACTAGCGGGGGGGCCGCTGAGCAGTACTTC. Amino acids: CASSPGTSGGAAEQYF. J is TRBJ2-7 and V is TRBV7-2, with 16 bases fitting TRBD2. The CDR3 sequence is 16 residues long. V lost 5 bases and J lost 7; bases outside the gene matches: 8. Germline values: CDR1 SGHTA, CDR2 FQGNSA.

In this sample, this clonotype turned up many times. The CDR3 DNA follows: TGTGCCAGCAGCGCGCTAGCGGGGGGGCTCTATGAGCAGTTCTTC. Its protein is CASSALAGGLYEQFF. The J gene is TRBJ2-1, the V gene TRBV11-2; TRBD2 matches 12 bases. Germline V gene data show CDR1 as SGHAT and CDR2 as FQNNGV. After removal of 5 bases from V and 8 bases from J, the junction contained 7 bases not matched to a gene. The CDR3 covers 15 residues.

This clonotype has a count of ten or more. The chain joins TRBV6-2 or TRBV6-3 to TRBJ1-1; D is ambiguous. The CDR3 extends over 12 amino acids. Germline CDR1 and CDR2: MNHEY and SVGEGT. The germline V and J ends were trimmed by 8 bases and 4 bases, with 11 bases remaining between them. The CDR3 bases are TGTGCCAGCGGTGGGTCCCCCACTGAAGCTTTCTTT. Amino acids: CASGGSPTEAFF.

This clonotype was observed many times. The CDR3 spells CSAIFWMGVQETQYF. The CDR3, as DNA: TGCAGCGCTATTTTTTGGATGGGAGTCCAAGAGACCCAGTACTTC. V usage is TRBV29-1 and J usage is TRBJ2-5, with D perhaps TRBD2 (5 bases). The CDR3 covers 15 residues. Per germline, CDR1 SQVTM and CDR2 ANQGSEA. With 7 bases removed from V and 1 base from J, the gap between germline ends came to 19 bases.

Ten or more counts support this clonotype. DNA of the CDR3: TGTGCCAGCAGCCTCAGCTCCTACGAGCAGTACTTC. Translated, it gives CASSLSSYEQYF. The rearrangement links TRBV5-6 to TRBJ2-7, with D uncertain. The CDR3 is 12 residues long. Germline lookup yields CDR1 SGHDT and CDR2 YYEEEE. V lost 4 bases and J 0 bases, leaving 5 bases between the germline ends.

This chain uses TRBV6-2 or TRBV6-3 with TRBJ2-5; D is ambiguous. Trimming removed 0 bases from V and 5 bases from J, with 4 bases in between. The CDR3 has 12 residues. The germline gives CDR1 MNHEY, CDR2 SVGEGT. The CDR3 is CASSYSAETQYF. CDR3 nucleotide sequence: TGTGCCAGCAGTTACTCGGCGGAGACCCAGTACTTC.

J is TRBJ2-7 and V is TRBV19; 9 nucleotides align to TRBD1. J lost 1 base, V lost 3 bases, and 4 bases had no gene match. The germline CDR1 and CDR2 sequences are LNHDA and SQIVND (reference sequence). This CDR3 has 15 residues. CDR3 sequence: CASSIGQGISYEQYF. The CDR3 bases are TGTGCCAGTAGTATCGGACAGGGGATTTCCTACGAGCAGTACTTC.

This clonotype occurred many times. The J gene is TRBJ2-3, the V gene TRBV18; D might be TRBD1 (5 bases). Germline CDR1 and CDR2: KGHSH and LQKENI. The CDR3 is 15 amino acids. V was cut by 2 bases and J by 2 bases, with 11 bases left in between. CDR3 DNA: TGTGCCAGCTCACCAGTCAAGGGGTTCACAGATACGCAGTATTTT. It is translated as CASSPVKGFTDTQYF.

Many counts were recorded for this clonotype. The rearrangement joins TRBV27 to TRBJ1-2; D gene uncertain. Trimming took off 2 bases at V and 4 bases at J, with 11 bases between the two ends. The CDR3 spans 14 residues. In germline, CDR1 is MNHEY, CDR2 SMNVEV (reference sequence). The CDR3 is CASSLSGTAYGYTF. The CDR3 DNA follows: TGTGCCAGCAGTTTAAGTGGTACAGCCTATGGCTACACCTTC.

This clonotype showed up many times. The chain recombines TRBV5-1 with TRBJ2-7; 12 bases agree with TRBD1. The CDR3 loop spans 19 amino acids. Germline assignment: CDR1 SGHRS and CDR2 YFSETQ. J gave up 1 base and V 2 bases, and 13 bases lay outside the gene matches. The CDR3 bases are TGCGCCAGCAGCTTTTACCGGGACAGGGGGCTGAGTGGGTCCTACGAGCAGTACTTC. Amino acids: CASSFYRDRGLSGSYEQYF.

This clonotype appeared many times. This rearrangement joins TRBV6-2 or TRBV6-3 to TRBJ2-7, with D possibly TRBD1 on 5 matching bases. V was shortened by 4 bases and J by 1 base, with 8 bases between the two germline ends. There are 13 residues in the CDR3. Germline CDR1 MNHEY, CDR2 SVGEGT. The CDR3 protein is CASSFTGSYEQYV. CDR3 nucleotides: TGTGCCAGCAGTTTCACAGGTTCCTACGAGCAGTACGTC.

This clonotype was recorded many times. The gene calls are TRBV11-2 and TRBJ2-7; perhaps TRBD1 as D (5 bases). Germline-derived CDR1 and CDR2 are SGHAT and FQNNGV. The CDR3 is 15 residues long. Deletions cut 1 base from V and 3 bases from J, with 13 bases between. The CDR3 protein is CASSLAAGAYYEQYF. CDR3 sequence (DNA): TGTGCCAGCAGCTTAGCGGCTGGGGCTTACTACGAGCAGTACTTC.

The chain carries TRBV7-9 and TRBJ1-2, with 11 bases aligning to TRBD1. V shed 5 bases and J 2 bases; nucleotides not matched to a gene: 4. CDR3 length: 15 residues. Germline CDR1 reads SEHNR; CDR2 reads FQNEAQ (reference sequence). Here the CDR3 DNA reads TGTGCCAGCAGCCCTCGGACAGGGGGCAACTATGGCTACACCTTC. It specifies CASSPRTGGNYGYTF.

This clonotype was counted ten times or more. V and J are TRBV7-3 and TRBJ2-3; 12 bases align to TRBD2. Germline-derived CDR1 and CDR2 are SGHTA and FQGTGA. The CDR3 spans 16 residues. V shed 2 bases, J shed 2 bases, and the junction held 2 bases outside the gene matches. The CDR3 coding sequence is TGTGCCAGCAGCTTAGGACTAGCGGGACACACAGATACGCAGTATTTT. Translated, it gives CASSLGLAGHTDTQYF.

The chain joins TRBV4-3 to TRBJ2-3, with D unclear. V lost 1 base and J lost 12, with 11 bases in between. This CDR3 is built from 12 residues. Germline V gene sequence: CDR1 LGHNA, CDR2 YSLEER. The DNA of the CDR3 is TGCGCCAGCAGCCAAGGAGTTACGGACCAGTATTTT. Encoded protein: CASSQGVTDQYF.

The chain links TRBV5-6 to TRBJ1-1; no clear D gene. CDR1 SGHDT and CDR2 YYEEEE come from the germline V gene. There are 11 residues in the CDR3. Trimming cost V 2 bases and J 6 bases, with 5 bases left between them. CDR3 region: CASSFSAEAFF. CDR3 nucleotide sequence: TGTGCCAGCAGCTTTTCCGCTGAAGCTTTCTTT.

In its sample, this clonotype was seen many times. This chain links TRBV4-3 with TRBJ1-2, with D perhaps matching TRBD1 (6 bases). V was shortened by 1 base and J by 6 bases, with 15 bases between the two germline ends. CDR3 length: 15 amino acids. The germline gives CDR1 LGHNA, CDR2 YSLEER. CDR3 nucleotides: TGCGCCAGCAGCCAAGGCACAGGGAATCTGCATGGCTACACCTTC. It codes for CASSQGTGNLHGYTF.

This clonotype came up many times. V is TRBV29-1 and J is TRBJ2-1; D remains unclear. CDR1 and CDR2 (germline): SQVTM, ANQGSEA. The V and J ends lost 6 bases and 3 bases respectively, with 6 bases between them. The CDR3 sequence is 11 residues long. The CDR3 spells CSVDRYNEQFF. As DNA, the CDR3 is TGCAGCGTCGACCGCTACAATGAGCAGTTCTTC.

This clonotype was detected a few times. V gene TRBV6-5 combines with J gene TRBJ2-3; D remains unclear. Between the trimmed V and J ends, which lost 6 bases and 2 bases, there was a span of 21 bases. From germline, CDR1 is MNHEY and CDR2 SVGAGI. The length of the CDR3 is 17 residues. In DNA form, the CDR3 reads TGTGCCAGCAGACGCTGGGCCAGAAAAACCCCCACAGATACGCAGTATTTT. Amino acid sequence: CASRRWARKTPTDTQYF.

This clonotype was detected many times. CDR3 residues: CASSQWTSGDTGELFF. The CDR3 region has the DNA TGCGCCAGCAGCCAATGGACTAGCGGGGACACCGGGGAGCTGTTTTTT. The chain couples TRBV4-1 to TRBJ2-2; 12 nucleotides align to TRBD2. The CDR3 has 16 amino acids. V lost 2 bases to trimming and J lost 3 bases; unmatched junction nucleotides: 1. Germline V gives CDR1 MGHRA, CDR2 YSYEKL.

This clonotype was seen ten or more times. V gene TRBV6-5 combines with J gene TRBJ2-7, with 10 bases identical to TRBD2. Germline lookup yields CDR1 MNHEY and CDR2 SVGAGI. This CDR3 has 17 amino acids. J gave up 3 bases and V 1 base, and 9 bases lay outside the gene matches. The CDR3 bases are TGTGCCAGCAGTTACTACCTTGCTAGCGGGGGAGGCTACGAGCAGTACGTC. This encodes CASSYYLASGGGYEQYV.

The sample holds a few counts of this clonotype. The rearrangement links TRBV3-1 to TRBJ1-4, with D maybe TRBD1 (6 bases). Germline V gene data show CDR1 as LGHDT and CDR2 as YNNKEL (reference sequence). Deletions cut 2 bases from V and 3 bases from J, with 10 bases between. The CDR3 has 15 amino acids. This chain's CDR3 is CASSQRGRSNEKLFF. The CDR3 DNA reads TGTGCCAGCAGCCAACGGGGGCGGTCTAATGAAAAACTGTTTTTT.

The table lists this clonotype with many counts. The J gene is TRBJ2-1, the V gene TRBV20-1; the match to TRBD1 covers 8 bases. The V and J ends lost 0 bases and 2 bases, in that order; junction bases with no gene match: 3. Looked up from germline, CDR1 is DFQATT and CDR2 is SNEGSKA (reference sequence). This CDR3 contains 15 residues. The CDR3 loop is CSARDRQGPYNEQFF. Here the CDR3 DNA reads TGCAGTGCTAGAGATCGACAGGGGCCCTACAATGAGCAGTTCTTC.

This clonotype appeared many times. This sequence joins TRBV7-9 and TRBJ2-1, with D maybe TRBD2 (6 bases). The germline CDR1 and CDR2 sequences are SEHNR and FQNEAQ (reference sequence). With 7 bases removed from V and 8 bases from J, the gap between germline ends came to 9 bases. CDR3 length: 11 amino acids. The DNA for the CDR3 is TGTGCCAGCACCACGGGGGATGAGCAGTTCTTC. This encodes CASTTGDEQFF.